What follows is one T cell receptor beta chain and its context. What this receptor recognizes is not known. There are no base qualities to consult, and no much larger clone falls within one base. Patients with autoimmune disease history or receiving systemic immunosuppression were excluded from the trial. Peripheral blood for TCR sequencing was collected from all dose cohorts at baseline, on cycle 4 day 1, and on cycle 7 day 1. Samples came from an open-label, multicenter, first-in-human phase I dose-escalation trial of ivuxolimab. The trial enrolled adults with locally advanced or metastatic head and neck squamous cell, hepatocellular, melanoma or renal cell carcinoma. CD4+ and CD8+ T cells were sorted separately from peripheral blood before TCR sequencing. The sample originates from a study of OX40 agonist ivuxolimab in advanced cancers. Regarding the research as a whole: The costimulatory receptor OX40 (CD134) was targeted by ivuxolimab, a fully human IgG2 agonistic monoclonal antibody. Partial responses occurred in three dose-escalation patients: two with cutaneous melanoma and one with hepatocellular carcinoma. The monotherapy dose-escalation portion (N ≈ 56 patients) of the phase I ivuxolimab trial is reported in the paper. Peripheral TCRbeta sequencing aimed to test whether ivuxolimab altered TCR sequence diversity and caused clonal T-cell expansion. Prior anti-PD-1, anti-PD-L1 or anti-CTLA-4 therapy was permitted, and checkpoint inhibitors had been received by 30% to 40% of dose-escalation patients. A male proportion of under 85% and a mean age of approximately 55 years, ranging from about 20 to 79, were recorded for the dose-escalation cohort. Intravenous ivuxolimab was administered to patients every 2 weeks at six dose levels: 0.01, 0.1, 0.3, 1.5, 3 and 10 mg/kg. Of the approximately 50 dose-escalation patients, hepatocellular carcinoma was present in roughly 19, melanoma in roughly 15, renal cell carcinoma in 9 and head and neck cancer in 9. What the authors observed across the whole study: The antigen specificity of the peripheral T cells that underwent clonal expansion was not determined. In partial responders in the 0.1-3.0 mg/kg groups, normalized peripheral clonal expansion was found to be among the lowest, especially among CD8+ T cells. Low levels of normalized T-cell clonal expansion were also shown by some nonresponding patients. After ivuxolimab, CD8+ T cells had more expanded clones than CD4+ T cells on average. At doses of 0.1 to 3.0 mg/kg, clonal expansion of both CD4+ and CD8+ T cells in blood was seen between baseline and week 6.

Genomic DNA was extracted from sorted cells for sequencing of the TCRbeta CDR3 region. TCRbeta CDR3 regions were sequenced using the immunoSEQ Assay. Not all clones reach the TCRdb copy of this immuneACCESS table, which keeps in-frame sequences only. Checked studies attribute under half of the gap to unresolved V genes and leave the rest unexplained. This sample has about 77,000 clones in its table, and 65% to 90% of those were observed once. Of the sample, under 0.75% falls within the top ten clones. CDR1 and CDR2 (ENHRY, SYGVKD) derive from the germline V gene. The CDR3 sequence holds 19 residues, the cysteine and phenylalanine included. Of all the DNA, just the CDR3 is kept, 57 bases in frame from base 1. From V the trimming removes 3 bases and from J it removes 3 bases, while the gene matches leave 13 bases of the junction unaccounted for.

The chain uses TRBV10-3 and TRBJ2-3; 12 central nucleotides agree with TRBD2. Source: CD4+ or CD8+ T cells sorted from blood, taken in a trial of the OX40 agonist ivuxolimab. The clonotype was recovered from an adult with an advanced solid tumor such as melanoma, head and neck, liver or kidney cancer. The DNA sequence is given as TGTGCCATCAGTGATTACCTAGCGGGGGGGCCATTCGCTACAGATACGCAGTATTTT. This gives the protein CAISDYLAGGPFATDTQYF.